This T cell receptor (beta chain) was captured in a study of siplizumab effects on memory and regulatory T cells. The CDR3 has 16 residues. V gave up 0 bases and J gave up 8 bases; unmatched junction bases: 4. Per germline, CDR1 MNHNS and CDR2 SASEGT. Profiled with immunoSEQ multiplex PCR; TCRdb holds only in-frame clones, not every one. Of approximately 120,000 clones listed, about 92% are singletons. Regarding the study as a whole: Suppressive capability of dividing Tregs from siplizumab cultures went unverified. Among alloreactive clones, only a minor fraction mapped to unstimulated subsets.

With regard to this clone: What it binds is unknown.

The specimen sequenced was Tregs sorted from blood. The receptor was derived from a human donor in good health. The genes are TRBV6-1 and TRBJ2-1; 13 bases agree with TRBD2. The CDR3 nucleotides are TGTGCCAGCAGTGAAGCAGGGACTAGCGGGAACGATGAGCAGTTCTTC. Encoded protein: CASSEAGTSGNDEQFF.